Detailed here is one T cell receptor (beta chain). The antigen it recognizes is unknown. No per-base quality is available; no much larger clone lies one base away. The source of the sample is a study of T cells after posttransplantation cyclophosphamide (dated by TCRdb to 2015 to 2016). General notes on the study: T cell repertoire reconstitution was tracked by TRB sequencing after myeloablative bone marrow transplantation in which posttransplantation cyclophosphamide was used as GVHD prophylaxis. Blood from every one of the 30 to 40 PTCy patients who had 1-year posttransplant specimens underwent TRB sequencing. Public TRB sequences were queried against a database of over 3,500 sequences associated with responses to pathogens, tumor antigens, self-antigens and alloantigens. Samples from roughly 35 PTCy-treated patients, along with samples from about 16 of their related bone marrow donors, underwent antigen receptor sequencing. Because TRA and TRB clonality correlated tightly in 9 samples, the subsequent TCR analyses were limited to TRB only. Up to about 3 additional blood samples from 2 to 5.2 years after transplant were also TRB-sequenced in 3 patients, as was pretransplant blood from a handful of patients. Broader findings and caveats from the paper: Across 40 to 55 patients, TRB clonality was highly associated with recipient CMV seropositivity and CMV reactivation, and diversity in PTCy patients was similar to diversity in CNI/methotrexate controls. Donor-recipient similarity was low at 1-2 months but rose over the first year, and later blood repertoires were often dominated by donor CD8+ memory clones. The TRB repertoires of T cells infiltrating skin or GI tract showed only limited overlap with the TRB repertoires of T cells in blood.

Germline trimming amounts to 3 bases on V and 7 bases on J, with 6 as the count of junction bases outside the gene matches. Measured from the cysteine to the phenylalanine, the CDR3 is 14 residues long. CDR3 DNA only is kept here, 42 bases in frame from base 1. The germline V gene (reference sequence) gives CDR1 as LNHDA and CDR2 as SQIVND. TRB sequencing was run on genomic DNA with either the immunoSEQ assay at survey resolution or the hsTCRB kit. In the original analysis: The immunoSEQ software was used for initial read processing, and the LymphoSeq R package was used for repertoire analyses. Clonality was computed as 1 minus normalized Shannon entropy, and a Gini coefficient was also calculated for each TRB dataset. Phenotypes of unsorted samples were inferred by mapping TRB sequences from sorted subsets of the recipient or donor onto the same recipient's unsorted samples. Drawn from immuneACCESS, this table holds only the in-frame rearrangements with V and J called that TCRdb kept. Clones are partly lost; checked studies trace under half to an unresolved V gene and leave the rest unexplained. Clone size and V and J calls were adopted from that table, with D and trimming inferred from the DNA. This sample holds just over 15,000 clones; less than 90% were observed only once. Around 4.6% of the sample rests with the top ten.

A control cohort of 11 patients who had been given myeloablative marrow transplants with methotrexate plus a calcineurin inhibitor was sampled 1 year after transplant. Peripheral blood and bone marrow mononuclear cells were isolated by Ficoll-Hypaque density centrifugation and were cryopreserved. The chain links TRBV19 with TRBJ1-1; 9 bases in the middle match TRBD1. This sequence originates from a male patient in his late teens or twenties who received an allogeneic stem cell transplant from a related donor, was CMV-positive, and had no GVHD. Donor T cells from the graft may be present among the T cells after a transplant. The source material was PBMCs, sampled 350 to 400 days after allogeneic stem cell transplant with calcineurin inhibitor and methotrexate. The CDR3 loop reads CASSITGGLSEAFF. The bases read TGTGCCAGTAGTATCACAGGGGGCTTGAGTGAAGCTTTCTTT.